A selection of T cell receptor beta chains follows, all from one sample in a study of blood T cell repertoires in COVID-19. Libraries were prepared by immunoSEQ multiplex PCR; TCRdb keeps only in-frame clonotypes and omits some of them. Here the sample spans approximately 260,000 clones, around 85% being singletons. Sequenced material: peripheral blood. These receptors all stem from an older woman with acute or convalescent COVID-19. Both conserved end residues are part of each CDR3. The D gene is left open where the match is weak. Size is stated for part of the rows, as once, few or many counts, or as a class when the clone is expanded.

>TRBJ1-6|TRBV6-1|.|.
CASSEVGDSDINSPLHF
TGTGCCAGCAGTGAAGTGGGTGACAGCGACATAAATTCACCCCTCCACTTT
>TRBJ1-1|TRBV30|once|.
CAWGQFNTEAFF
TGTGCCTGGGGACAGTTCAACACTGAAGCTTTCTTT
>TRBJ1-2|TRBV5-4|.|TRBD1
CASSQKTGGNYGYTF
TGTGCCAGCAGCCAAAAAACAGGGGGAAACTATGGCTACACCTTC
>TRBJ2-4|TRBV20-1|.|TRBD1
CSASVTGENIQYF
TGCAGTGCTAGTGTTACAGGGGAAAACATTCAGTACTTC
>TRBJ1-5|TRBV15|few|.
CATSPQGGGTNQPQHF
TGTGCCACCAGCCCCCAGGGCGGGGGGACCAATCAGCCCCAGCATTTT
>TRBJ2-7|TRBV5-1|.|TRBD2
CAAQTSGGDYEQYF
TGCGCCGCCCAGACTAGCGGGGGTGACTACGAGCAGTACTTC
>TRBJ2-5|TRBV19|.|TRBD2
CASSSGGRKTQYF
TGTGCCAGTAGTTCGGGGGGTAGGAAGACCCAGTACTTC
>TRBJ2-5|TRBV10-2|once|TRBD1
CASKLIGQATETQYF
TGCGCCAGTAAGTTAATAGGACAGGCAACGGAGACCCAGTACTTC
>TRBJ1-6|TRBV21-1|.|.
CASSNLTTFCPPLHF
TGTGCCAGCAGCAACCTAACGACTTTTTGTCCACCCCTCCACTTT
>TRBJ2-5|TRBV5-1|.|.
CASSSVSGTQETQYF
TGCGCCAGCAGCTCCGTAAGCGGAACCCAAGAGACCCAGTACTTC
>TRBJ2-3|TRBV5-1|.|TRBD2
CASSFGGGATDTQYF
TGCGCCAGCAGTTTCGGCGGGGGGGCTACAGATACGCAGTATTTT
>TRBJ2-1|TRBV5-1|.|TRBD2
CASSPSGGASNEQFF
TGCGCCAGCAGCCCTAGCGGGGGGGCCTCAAATGAGCAGTTCTTC
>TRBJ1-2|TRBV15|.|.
CATSRVRGARRGYTF
TGTGCCACCAGCAGAGTGCGGGGTGCCCGCCGGGGCTACACCTTC
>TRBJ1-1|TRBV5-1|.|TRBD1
CASSWGGTAGNTEAFF
TGCGCCAGCAGCTGGGGCGGGACAGCTGGGAACACTGAAGCTTTCTTT
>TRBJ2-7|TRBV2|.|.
CASGESPYEQYF
TGTGCCAGCGGGGAGTCCCCCTACGAGCAGTACTTC
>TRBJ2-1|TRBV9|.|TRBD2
CASSVGVSGGGGFF
TGTGCCAGCAGCGTAGGTGTTAGCGGGGGAGGAGGGTTCTTC